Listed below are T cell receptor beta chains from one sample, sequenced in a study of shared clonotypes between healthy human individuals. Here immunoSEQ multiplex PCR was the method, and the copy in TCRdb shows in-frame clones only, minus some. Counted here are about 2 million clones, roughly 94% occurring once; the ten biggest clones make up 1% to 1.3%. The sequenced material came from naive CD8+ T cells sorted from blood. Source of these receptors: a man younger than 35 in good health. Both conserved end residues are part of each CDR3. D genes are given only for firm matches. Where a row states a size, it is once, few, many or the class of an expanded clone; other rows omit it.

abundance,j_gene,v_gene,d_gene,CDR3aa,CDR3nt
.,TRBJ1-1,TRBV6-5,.,CASSYGQGLNTEAFF,TGTGCCAGCAGTTATGGGCAGGGGTTGAACACTGAAGCTTTCTTT
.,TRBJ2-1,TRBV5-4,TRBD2,CASSLELAGGSSYNEQFF,TGTGCCAGCAGCTTAGAACTAGCGGGAGGTAGCTCCTACAATGAGCAGTTCTTC
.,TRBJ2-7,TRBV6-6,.,CASSLAASSYEQYF,TGTGCCAGCAGTTTAGCTGCGAGCTCCTACGAGCAGTACTTC
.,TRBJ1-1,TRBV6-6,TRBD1,CASRLQGPTEAFF,TGTGCCAGCAGACTACAGGGGCCTACTGAAGCTTTCTTT
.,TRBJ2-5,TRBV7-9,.,CASSYVPETQYF,TGTGCCAGCAGCTACGTCCCCGAGACCCAGTACTTC
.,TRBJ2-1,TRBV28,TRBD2,CASQAGLSYNEQFF,TGTGCCAGCCAAGCGGGACTCTCCTACAATGAGCAGTTCTTC
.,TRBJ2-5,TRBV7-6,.,CASSALPETQYF,TGTGCCAGCAGCGCCCTTCCAGAGACCCAGTACTTC
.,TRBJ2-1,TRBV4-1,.,CASSRLGNSLNEQFF,TGCGCCAGCAGCCGTTTGGGGAATTCTCTCAATGAGCAGTTCTTC
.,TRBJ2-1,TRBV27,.,CASSYGTYNEQFF,TGTGCCAGCAGTTACGGGACTTACAATGAGCAGTTCTTC
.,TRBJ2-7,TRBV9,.,CASSPDGVSYEQYF,TGTGCCAGCAGCCCCGACGGTGTCTCCTACGAGCAGTACTTC
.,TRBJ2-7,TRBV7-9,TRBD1,CASSFDRGGTPYEQYF,TGTGCCAGCAGCTTCGACAGGGGGGGCACCCCCTACGAGCAGTACTTC
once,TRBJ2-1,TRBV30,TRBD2,CAWSVPGLAGVGQFF,TGTGCCTGGAGTGTACCAGGACTAGCGGGAGTAGGGCAGTTCTTC
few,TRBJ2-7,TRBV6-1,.,CASSTGLLYEQYF,TGTGCCAGCAGTACGGGACTCCTCTACGAGCAGTACTTC
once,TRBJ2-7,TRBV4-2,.,CASSQEEDSRYEQYF,TGTGCCAGCAGCCAAGAGGAGGACAGTAGGTACGAGCAGTACTTC
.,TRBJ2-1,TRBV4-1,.,CASSPRQSYNEQFF,TGCGCCAGCAGCCCCCGCCAGTCCTACAATGAGCAGTTCTTC
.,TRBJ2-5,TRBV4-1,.,CASSQEWGAYQETQYF,TGCGCCAGCAGCCAAGAATGGGGGGCGTACCAAGAGACCCAGTACTTC
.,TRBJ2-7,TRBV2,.,CASSEGPDSYEQYF,TGTGCCAGCAGTGAAGGGCCAGACTCCTACGAGCAGTACTTC
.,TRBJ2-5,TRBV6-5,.,CASSSGGWETQYF,TGTGCCAGCAGTTCCGGGGGTTGGGAGACCCAGTACTTC
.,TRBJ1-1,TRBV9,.,CASSVTPSAEAFF,TGTGCCAGCAGCGTAACCCCCAGCGCTGAAGCTTTCTTT
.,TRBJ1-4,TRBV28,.,CASSLVEGGLTNEKLFF,TGTGCCAGCAGTTTGGTGGAAGGGGGGCTGACTAATGAAAAACTGTTTTTT
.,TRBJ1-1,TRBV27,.,CASSLSPVNTEAFF,TGTGCCAGCAGTTTATCTCCGGTGAACACTGAAGCTTTCTTT
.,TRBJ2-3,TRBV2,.,CASSDMGYSTDTQYF,TGTGCCAGCAGTGATATGGGCTACTCCACAGATACGCAGTATTTT
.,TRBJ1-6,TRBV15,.,CATSRDTGSSYNSPLHF,TGTGCCACCAGCAGAGATACGGGGAGCTCCTATAATTCACCCCTCCACTTT
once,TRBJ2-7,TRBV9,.,CASSVGGSATYEQYF,TGTGCCAGCAGCGTAGGAGGCTCAGCTACCTACGAGCAGTACTTC
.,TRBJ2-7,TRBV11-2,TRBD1,CASSLGQGFNEQYF,TGTGCCAGCAGCCTCGGACAGGGGTTCAACGAGCAGTACTTC
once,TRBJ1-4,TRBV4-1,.,CASSQAGGLDEKLFF,TGCGCCAGCAGCCAAGCGGGGGGACTCGATGAAAAACTGTTTTTT
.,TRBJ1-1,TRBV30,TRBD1,CAWSLGQGPEAFF,TGTGCCTGGAGCCTGGGACAGGGGCCTGAAGCTTTCTTT
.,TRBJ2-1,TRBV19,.,CASTPFRGSSSYNEQFF,TGTGCCAGTACCCCCTTCCGGGGCTCTAGCTCCTACAATGAGCAGTTCTTC
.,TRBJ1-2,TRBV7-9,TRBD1,CASSRDRDQGYTF,TGTGCCAGCAGCAGAGACAGGGATCAAGGCTACACCTTC
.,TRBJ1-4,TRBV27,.,CASSFFRSGKLFF,TGTGCCAGCAGCTTTTTCAGGTCCGGAAAACTGTTTTTT
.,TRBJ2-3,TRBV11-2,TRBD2,CASSPRLAGGSDTQYF,TGTGCCAGCAGCCCTCGGCTAGCGGGAGGCTCAGATACGCAGTATTTT
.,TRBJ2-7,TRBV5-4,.,CASSLGLNSYEQYF,TGTGCCAGCAGCCTGGGACTGAACTCCTACGAGCAGTACTTC
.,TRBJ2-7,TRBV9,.,CASSVGGSHEQYF,TGTGCCAGCAGCGTAGGAGGGTCCCACGAGCAGTACTTC
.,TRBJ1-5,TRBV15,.,CATSSGTEGVQPQHF,TGTGCCACCAGCAGCGGGACCGAGGGTGTCCAGCCCCAGCATTTT
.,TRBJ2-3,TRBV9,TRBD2,CASSVVGGLGDTQYF,TGTGCCAGCAGCGTAGTAGGGGGACTAGGGGATACGCAGTATTTT
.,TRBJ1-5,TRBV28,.,CASSQGNGNQPQHF,TGTGCCAGCAGTCAGGGGAATGGCAATCAGCCCCAGCATTTT
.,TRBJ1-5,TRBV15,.,CATSPNAGYQPQHF,TGTGCCACCAGCCCTAATGCCGGTTATCAGCCCCAGCATTTT